This passage covers 10 T cell receptor beta chains from one sample sequenced in a study of neoadjuvant nivolumab and ipilimumab in lung cancer (TCRdb year 2020). Library preparation was by the immunoSEQ multiplex PCR assay. TCRdb retrieved this table from immuneACCESS and kept in-frame rearrangements only. Not all clones are present; in checked studies, unresolved V genes account for under half, and no reason is known for the remainder. The sample contains fewer than 35,000 clones, roughly 90% of them found a single time. Together, the top ten hold around 2.2% of the sample. In light of the paper, this sample's time point label describes: at surgical resection after neoadjuvant nivolumab +/- ipilimumab. Sequencing was performed on peripheral blood, taken after neoadjuvant nivolumab, alone or with ipilimumab, at or shortly before surgery. The receptor source for this set is an adult with non-small cell lung cancer.

This chain connects TRBV4-1 to TRBJ2-5, with D possibly TRBD2 on 7 matching bases. The V gene lost 4 bases and the J gene lost 4 bases, with 16 bases spanning the gap. The CDR3 has 15 amino acids. CDR1 and CDR2 (germline): MGHRA, YSYEKL. CDR3 region: CASSPIGGGGETQYF. CDR3 nucleotide sequence: TGCGCCAGCAGCCCCATTGGGGGAGGGGGAGAGACCCAGTACTTC.

This rearrangement joins TRBV15 to TRBJ2-2, with 12 bases that match TRBD1. CDR3 length: 20 residues. Germline V gene sequence: CDR1 LNHNV, CDR2 YYDKDF (reference sequence). With 1 base clipped from V and 7 bases from J, the junction kept 16 bases outside the gene matches. CDR3 region: CATSRGRGAGTGGSGGELFF. The CDR3, as DNA: TGTGCCACCAGCAGAGGAAGAGGGGCCGGGACAGGGGGCAGTGGCGGGGAGCTGTTTTTT.

This chain links TRBV5-1 with TRBJ2-1; D unclear. The length of the CDR3 is 12 residues. The germline V and J ends were trimmed by 2 bases and 5 bases, with 5 bases remaining between them. Germline assignment: CDR1 SGHRS and CDR2 YFSETQ. CDR3 in DNA: TGCGCCAGCAGCTTAGAAGACAATGAGCAGTTCTTC. This encodes CASSLEDNEQFF.

This sequence joins TRBV20-1 and TRBJ2-7; tentative D call: TRBD2 (5 bases). CDR1 is DFQATT, CDR2 SNEGSKA, per germline (reference sequence). V shed 2 bases and J shed 5 bases, with 7 bases lying between them. This CDR3 is built from 11 residues. The CDR3 is CSARKADEQYF. CDR3 DNA sequence: TGCAGTGCTAGAAAAGCGGACGAGCAGTACTTC.

The chain joins TRBV19 to TRBJ1-1; 7 bases agree with TRBD1. V gave up 4 bases and J gave up 1 base; unmatched junction bases: 9. This CDR3 comprises 16 residues. Germline CDR1 reads LNHDA; CDR2 reads SQIVND (reference sequence). CDR3 sequence: CASSTRQGWGNTEAFF. CDR3 DNA: TGTGCCAGTAGTACCCGACAGGGTTGGGGGAACACTGAAGCTTTCTTT.

This sequence joins TRBV5-6 and TRBJ2-3; 10 bases are shared with TRBD2. Germline CDR1 is SGHDT and CDR2 is YYEEEE. The CDR3 runs to 16 residues. The ends lost 4 bases at V and 2 bases at J; junction bases unmatched: 7. CDR3 sequence: CASSRAGLAFTDTQYF. In DNA, the CDR3 is TGTGCCAGCAGCCGGGCGGGACTAGCGTTCACAGATACGCAGTATTTT.

The rearrangement joins TRBV11-1 to TRBJ2-2; no firm D call. This CDR3 spans 13 amino acids. V lost 2 bases, J lost 8 bases, and 9 bases lay in between. In germline, CDR1 is SGHAT, CDR2 FQDESV (reference sequence). The CDR3: CASSLSLAGELFF. CDR3 coding DNA: TGTGCCAGCAGCTTATCCCTGGCGGGGGAGCTGTTTTTT.

The genes are TRBV14 and TRBJ2-1; D remains ambiguous. This CDR3 spans 14 amino acids. V was shortened by 0 bases and J by 10 bases, with 13 bases between the two germline ends. Germline lookup yields CDR1 SGHDN and CDR2 FVKESK. The CDR3 region has the DNA TGTGCCAGCAGCCAAGAAGTCAGGAATGGGGAGCAGTTCTTC. Its translation is CASSQEVRNGEQFF.

The rearrangement joins TRBV9 to TRBJ2-3; D possibly corresponds to TRBD1 (6 bases). Trimming cost V 6 bases and J 1 base, with 15 bases left between them. Germline assignment: CDR1 SGDLS and CDR2 YYNGEE. There are 15 residues in the CDR3. CDR3 sequence: CASTSNGQRTDTQYF. The CDR3 DNA follows: TGTGCCAGCACCTCGAACGGACAGCGCACAGATACGCAGTATTTT.

V gene TRBV18 combines with J gene TRBJ1-1; a weak D match, TRBD1 (6 bases). CDR1 and CDR2 from the germline V gene are KGHSH and LQKENI. The V gene lost 6 bases and the J gene lost 8 bases, with 28 bases spanning the gap. CDR3 length equals 17 residues. For the CDR3, the DNA is TGTGCCAGCTCCCCCTTCGATATCATGGGGGCTAGTGGGGAAGCTTTCTTT. It encodes CASSPFDIMGASGEAFF.